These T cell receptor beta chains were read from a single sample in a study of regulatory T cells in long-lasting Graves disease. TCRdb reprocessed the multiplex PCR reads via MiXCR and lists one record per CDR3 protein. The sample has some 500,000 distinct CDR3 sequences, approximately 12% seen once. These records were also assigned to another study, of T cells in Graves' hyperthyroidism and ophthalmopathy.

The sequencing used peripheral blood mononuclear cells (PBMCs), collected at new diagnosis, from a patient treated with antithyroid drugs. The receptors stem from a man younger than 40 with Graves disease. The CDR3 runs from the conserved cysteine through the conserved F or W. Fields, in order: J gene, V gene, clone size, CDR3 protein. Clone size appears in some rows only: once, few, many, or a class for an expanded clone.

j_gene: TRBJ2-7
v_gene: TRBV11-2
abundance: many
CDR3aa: CASSLVQGEQYF

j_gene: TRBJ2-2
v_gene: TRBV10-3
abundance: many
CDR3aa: CAIRQTSGRAVTGELFF

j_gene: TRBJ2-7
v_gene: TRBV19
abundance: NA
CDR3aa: CASSINERTGIKKF

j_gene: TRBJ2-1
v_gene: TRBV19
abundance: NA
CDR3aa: CASSLREVGSGSFYEQFF

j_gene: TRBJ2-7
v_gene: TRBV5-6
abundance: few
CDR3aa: CASSDSPGPWGDEQYF

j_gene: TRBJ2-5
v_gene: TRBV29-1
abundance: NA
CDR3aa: CSVALRGSGGEETQYF

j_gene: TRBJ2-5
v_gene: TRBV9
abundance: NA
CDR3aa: CASSVAGLAGETQYF

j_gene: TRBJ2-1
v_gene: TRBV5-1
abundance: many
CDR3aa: CASSLEYQSSYNEQFF

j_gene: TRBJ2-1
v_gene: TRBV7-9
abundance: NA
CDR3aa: CASSLEGRGRNEQFF

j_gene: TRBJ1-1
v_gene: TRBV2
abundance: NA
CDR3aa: CASMEGFMNTEAFF

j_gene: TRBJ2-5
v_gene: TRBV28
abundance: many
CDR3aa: CASSEGGAKGETQYF

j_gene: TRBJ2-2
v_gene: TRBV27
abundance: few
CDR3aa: CASSHRGRSPGELFF

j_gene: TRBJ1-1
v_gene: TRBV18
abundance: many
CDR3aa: CASSPGGAQYPAEAFF

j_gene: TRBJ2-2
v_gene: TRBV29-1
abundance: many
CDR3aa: CSVRDRVNTGELFF

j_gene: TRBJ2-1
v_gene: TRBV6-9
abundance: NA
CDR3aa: CASSYTAGGAYDGEQFF

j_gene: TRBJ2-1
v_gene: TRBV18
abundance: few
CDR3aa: CASSPQRTSGSVYNEQFF

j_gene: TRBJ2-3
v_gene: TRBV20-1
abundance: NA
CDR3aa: CSAGTAGGPADTQYF

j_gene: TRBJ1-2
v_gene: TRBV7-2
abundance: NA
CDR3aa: CASSLTNPGTGASYTF

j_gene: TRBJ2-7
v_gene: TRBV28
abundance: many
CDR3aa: CASSFQGNPYEQYF

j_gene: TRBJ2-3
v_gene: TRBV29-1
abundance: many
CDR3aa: CSVGGSGRALTQYF

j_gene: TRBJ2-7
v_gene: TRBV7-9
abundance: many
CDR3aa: CASSPNLTRYEQYF

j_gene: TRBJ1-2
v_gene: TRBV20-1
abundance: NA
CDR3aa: CNPIRDRENNYGYTF

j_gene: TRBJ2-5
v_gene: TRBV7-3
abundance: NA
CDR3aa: CASSMGFQETQYF

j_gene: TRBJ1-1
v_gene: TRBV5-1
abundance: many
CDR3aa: CASSLVNGLNTEAFF

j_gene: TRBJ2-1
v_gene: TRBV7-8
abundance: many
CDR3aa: CASNPGGYNEQFF

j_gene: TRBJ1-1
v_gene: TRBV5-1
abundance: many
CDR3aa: CASSSQTGNTEAFF

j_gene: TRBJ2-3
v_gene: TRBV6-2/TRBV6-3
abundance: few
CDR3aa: CASSLDSVPPTDTQYF

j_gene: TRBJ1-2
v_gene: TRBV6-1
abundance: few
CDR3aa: CASSKQGTGGTYGYTF

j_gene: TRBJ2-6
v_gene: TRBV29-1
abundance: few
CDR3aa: CSVSLPKLAGGSSGANVLTF

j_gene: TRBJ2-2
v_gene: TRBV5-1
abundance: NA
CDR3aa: CASSLITGELFF

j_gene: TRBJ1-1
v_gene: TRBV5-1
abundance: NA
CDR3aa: CASSPSSPPNTEAFF

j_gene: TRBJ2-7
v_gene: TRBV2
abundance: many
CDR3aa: CASRKTSGGREQYF

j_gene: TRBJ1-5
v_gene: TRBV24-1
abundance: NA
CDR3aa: CATSEKLKSGNQPQHF

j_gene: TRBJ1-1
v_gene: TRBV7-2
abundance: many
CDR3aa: CASSPESGNTEAFF

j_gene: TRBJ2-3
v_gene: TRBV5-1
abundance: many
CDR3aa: CASRVGNVSPDTQYF

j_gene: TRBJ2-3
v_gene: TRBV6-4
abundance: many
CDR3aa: CANIPVSGSNTDTQYF

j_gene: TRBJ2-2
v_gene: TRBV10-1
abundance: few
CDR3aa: CASATGGTNTGELFF

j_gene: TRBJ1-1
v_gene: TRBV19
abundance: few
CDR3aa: CASSSRGGGTEAFF

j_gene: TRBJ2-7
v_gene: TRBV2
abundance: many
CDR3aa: CASTDNPSYEQYF

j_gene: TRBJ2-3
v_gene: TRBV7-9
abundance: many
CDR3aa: CASSPSPTDTQYF

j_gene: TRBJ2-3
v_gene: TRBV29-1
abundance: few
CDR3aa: CSVDPTSGRVDTQYF

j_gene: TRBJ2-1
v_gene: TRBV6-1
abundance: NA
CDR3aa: CASSGGLAGGNEQFF

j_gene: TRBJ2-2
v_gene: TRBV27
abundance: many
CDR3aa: CASSTGYVGELFF

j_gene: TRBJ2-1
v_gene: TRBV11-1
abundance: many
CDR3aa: CASSLASTVQFF

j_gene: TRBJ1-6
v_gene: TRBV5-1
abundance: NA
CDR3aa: CASSFGQGFGSPLHF

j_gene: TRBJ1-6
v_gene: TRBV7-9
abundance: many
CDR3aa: CASSTRDRLHSPLHF

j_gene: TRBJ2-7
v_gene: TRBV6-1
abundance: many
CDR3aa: CASSEQRGRGITSYEQYF

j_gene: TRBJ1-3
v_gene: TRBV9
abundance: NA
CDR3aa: CASSVKAENTIYF

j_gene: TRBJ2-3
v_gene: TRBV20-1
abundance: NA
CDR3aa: CSARDPAGGPADTQYF

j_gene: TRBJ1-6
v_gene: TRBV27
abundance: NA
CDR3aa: CASSFGRDSPLHF

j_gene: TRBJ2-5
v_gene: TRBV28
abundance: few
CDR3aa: CASNPGHKETQYF

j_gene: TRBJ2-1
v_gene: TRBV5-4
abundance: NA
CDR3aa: CASSLGLGLVLLWDNEQFF

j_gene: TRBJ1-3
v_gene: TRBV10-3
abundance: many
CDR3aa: CAISDGSGNTIYF

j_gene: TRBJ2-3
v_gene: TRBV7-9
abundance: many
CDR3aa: CASSSQGARDTQYF

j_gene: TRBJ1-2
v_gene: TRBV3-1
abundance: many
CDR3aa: CASSQEGSGGYTF